This T cell receptor (beta chain) derives from a study of control samples from healthy donors and cancer patients. This CDR3 has 13 amino acids. Germline assignment: CDR1 SGHNT and CDR2 YENEEA. J gave up 5 bases and V 5 bases, and 4 bases lay outside the gene matches. The repertoire was sequenced with immunoSEQ multiplex PCR; TCRdb's copy has only in-frame clones and lacks some. The table records roughly 130,000 clones, 80% to 95% of them present only once. The source is a man aged 18 to 35 in good health. The J gene is TRBJ2-7, the V gene TRBV11-3, with TRBD1 matching over 9 bases. Sequencing input: blood. Here the CDR3 reads CASSTDRGDEQYF. The CDR3 bases are TGTGCCAGCAGCACGGACAGGGGCGACGAGCAGTACTTC.